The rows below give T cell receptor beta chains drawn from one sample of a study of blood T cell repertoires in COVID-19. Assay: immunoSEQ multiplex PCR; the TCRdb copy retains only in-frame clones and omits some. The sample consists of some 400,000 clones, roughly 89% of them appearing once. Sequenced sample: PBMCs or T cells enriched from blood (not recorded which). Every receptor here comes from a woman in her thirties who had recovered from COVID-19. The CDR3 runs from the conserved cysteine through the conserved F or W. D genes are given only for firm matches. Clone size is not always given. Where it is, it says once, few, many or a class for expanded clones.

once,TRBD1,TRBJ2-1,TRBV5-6,CASSFSTGVVYNEQFF,TGTGCCAGCAGCTTCTCCACAGGGGTAGTCTACAATGAGCAGTTCTTC
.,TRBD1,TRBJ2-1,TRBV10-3,CAISTKITGTAFF,TGTGCCATCAGTACGAAGATTACCGGGACAGCGTTCTTC
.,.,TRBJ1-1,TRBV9,CASSVVPQNGVTEAFF,TGTGCCAGCAGCGTAGTTCCCCAGAACGGGGTTACTGAAGCTTTCTTT
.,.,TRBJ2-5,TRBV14,CASSQIPSEETQYF,TGTGCCAGCAGCCAAATTCCTTCGGAAGAGACCCAGTACTTC
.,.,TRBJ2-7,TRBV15,CATSRAKLGPYEQYF,TGTGCCACCAGCAGAGCGAAACTAGGACCCTACGAGCAGTACTTC
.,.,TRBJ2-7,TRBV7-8,CASSLGVRVTYEQYF,TGTGCCAGCAGCTTAGGTGTCAGGGTGACCTACGAGCAGTACTTC
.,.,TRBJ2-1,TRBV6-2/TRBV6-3,CASSPAAIEQFF,TGTGCCAGCAGCCCAGCGGCAATTGAGCAGTTCTTC
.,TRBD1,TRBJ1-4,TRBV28,CASNTGGVEKLFF,TGTGCCAGCAATACAGGGGGCGTTGAAAAACTGTTTTTT
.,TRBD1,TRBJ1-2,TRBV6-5,CASSRDSHYGYTF,TGTGCCAGCAGCCGGGACAGTCACTATGGCTACACCTTC
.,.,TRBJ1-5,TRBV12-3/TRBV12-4,CASTQGSQPQHF,TGTGCCAGCACCCAGGGTAGCCAGCCCCAGCATTTT
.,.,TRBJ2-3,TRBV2,CASSAGRGLQQSTDTQYF,TGTGCCAGCAGTGCAGGACGGGGATTACAACAAAGCACAGATACGCAGTATTTT
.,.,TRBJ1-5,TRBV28,CATSKRGNRPQHF,TGTGCCACCTCGAAGAGAGGGAACAGGCCCCAGCATTTT
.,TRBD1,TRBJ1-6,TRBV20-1,CSASPGQGNNSPLHF,TGCAGTGCTAGTCCGGGACAGGGAAATAATTCACCCCTCCACTTT
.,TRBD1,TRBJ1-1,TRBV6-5,CASSGTAYTEAFF,TGTGCCAGCAGCGGGACAGCATACACTGAAGCTTTCTTT
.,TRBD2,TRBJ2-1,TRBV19,CASSSVAGLNEQFF,TGTGCCAGTAGTTCCGTAGCGGGACTGAATGAGCAGTTCTTC
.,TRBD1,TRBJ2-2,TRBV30,CAWSDLRGLATGELFF,TGTGCCTGGAGTGATCTCAGGGGGCTTGCCACCGGGGAGCTGTTTTTT
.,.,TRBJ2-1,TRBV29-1,CSVDPGHDEQFF,TGCAGCGTTGACCCAGGGCACGATGAGCAGTTCTTC
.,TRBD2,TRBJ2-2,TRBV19,CASSIGGRGAGELFF,TGTGCCAGTAGTATCGGGGGGAGGGGAGCCGGGGAGCTGTTTTTT
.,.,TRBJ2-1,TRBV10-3,CAINGDKDYNEQFF,TGTGCCATCAACGGGGACAAGGACTACAATGAGCAGTTCTTC
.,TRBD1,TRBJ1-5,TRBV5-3,CARSLDRGIQPQHF,TGTGCCAGAAGCTTGGACAGGGGGATTCAGCCCCAGCATTTT
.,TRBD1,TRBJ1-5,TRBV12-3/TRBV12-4,CASSQDRVQPQHF,TGTGCCAGCAGCCAGGACAGGGTCCAGCCCCAGCATTTT
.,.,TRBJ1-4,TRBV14,CASSPSRTGIDVPTTNEKLFF,TGTGCCAGCAGCCCTTCGAGGACTGGGATCGATGTGCCAACAACTAATGAAAAACTGTTTTTT
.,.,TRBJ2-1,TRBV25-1,CASSEGHGGNNEQFF,TGTGCCAGCAGTGAGGGGCACGGGGGAAACAATGAGCAGTTCTTC
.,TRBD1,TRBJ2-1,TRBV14,CASSQDRQGPEQFF,TGTGCCAGCAGCCAAGATCGACAGGGACCTGAGCAGTTCTTC
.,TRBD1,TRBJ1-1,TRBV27,CASSDRGKGNTEAFF,TGTGCCAGCAGTGACAGGGGTAAGGGGAACACTGAAGCTTTCTTT
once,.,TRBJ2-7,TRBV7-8,CASSLAVFRARVEQYF,TGTGCCAGCAGCTTAGCGGTCTTCCGGGCGAGGGTCGAGCAGTACTTC
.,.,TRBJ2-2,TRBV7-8,CASSLVGRGGPGELFF,TGTGCCAGCAGCTTAGTCGGAAGGGGCGGACCCGGGGAGCTGTTTTTT
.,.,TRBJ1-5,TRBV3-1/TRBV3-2,CASQRGNQPQHF,TGTGCCAGCCAACGGGGCAATCAGCCCCAGCATTTT
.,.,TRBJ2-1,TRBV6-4,CASSVELAHTNEQFF,TGTGCCAGCAGTGTAGAGCTAGCCCATACCAATGAGCAGTTCTTC
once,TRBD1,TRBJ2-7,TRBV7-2,CASSLGDRGLPYEQYF,TGTGCCAGCAGCTTGGGAGACAGGGGGCTACCCTACGAGCAGTACTTC
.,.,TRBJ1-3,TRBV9,CASSGGRSGNTIYF,TGTGCCAGCAGCGGGGGGCGCTCTGGAAACACCATATATTTT
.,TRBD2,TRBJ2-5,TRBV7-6,CASSFSSGGPHETQYF,TGTGCCAGCAGCTTCTCTTCGGGGGGGCCCCACGAGACCCAGTACTTC
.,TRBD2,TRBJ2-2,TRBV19,CASSMGLAATGELFF,TGTGCCAGTAGTATGGGACTAGCGGCCACCGGGGAGCTGTTTTTT
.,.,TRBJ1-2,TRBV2,CASRANRDLYGYTF,TGTGCCAGCAGGGCGAACAGGGATTTATATGGCTACACCTTC
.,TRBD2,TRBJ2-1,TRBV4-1,CASSQASGGPLSYNEQFF,TGCGCCAGCAGCCAAGCTAGCGGGGGACCCCTCTCCTACAATGAGCAGTTCTTC
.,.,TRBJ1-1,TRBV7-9,CASSHEGEAFF,TGTGCCAGCAGCCATGAGGGTGAAGCTTTCTTT
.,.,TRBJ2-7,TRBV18,CASSQSRTVDNEQYF,TGTGCCAGCTCACAGTCCCGGACAGTGGATAACGAGCAGTACTTC
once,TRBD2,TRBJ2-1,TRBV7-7,CASSSRPGLAGGSSYNEQFF,TGTGCTAGCAGCTCCAGACCGGGACTAGCGGGGGGGAGCTCCTACAATGAGCAGTTCTTC
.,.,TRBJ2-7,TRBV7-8,CASSPGFSYEQYF,TGTGCCAGCAGCCCAGGGTTTAGCTACGAGCAGTACTTC
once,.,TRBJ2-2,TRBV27,CASSPRPGTLTGELFF,TGTGCCAGCAGTCCCCGCCCCGGGACACTTACCGGGGAGCTGTTTTTT